These T cell receptor beta chains were read from a single sample in a study of graft-versus-host responses after intestinal transplantation. These receptors have no known antigen. Sequenced by immunoSEQ multiplex PCR; TCRdb stores in-frame clones only, minus some. This sample has roughly 81,000 clones, with roughly four fifths found just once. Specimen: unstimulated CD4+ T cells sorted from spleen or lymph node cells, collected before intestinal transplant. The source is a human donor who received an intestinal transplant. Each CDR3 is given with its conserved first and last residue. The order of the fields is V gene, D gene, clone size, J gene, CDR3 length, CDR3 protein, CDR3 DNA. The D gene is left open where the match is weak. Size is stated for part of the rows, as once, few or many counts, or as a class when the clone is expanded.

TRBV5-1,.,.,TRBJ2-2,14,CASRETANTGELFF,TGCGCCAGTCGTGAAACAGCGAACACCGGGGAGCTGTTTTTT
TRBV30,.,.,TRBJ2-7,12,CAWTAGSYEQYF,TGTGCCTGGACAGCGGGCTCCTACGAGCAGTACTTC
TRBV5-4,.,.,TRBJ1-4,16,CASSPSGAAGNEKLFF,TGTGCCAGCAGCCCGAGCGGGGCAGCCGGGAATGAAAAACTGTTTTTT
TRBV25-1,TRBD1,.,TRBJ2-6,16,CASSPQGAGGANVLTF,TGTGCCAGCAGCCCACAGGGGGCTGGTGGGGCCAACGTCCTGACTTTC
TRBV29-1,.,.,TRBJ1-1,14,CSVERGTLNTEAFF,TGCAGCGTTGAACGGGGGACCCTGAACACTGAAGCTTTCTTT
TRBV7-9,.,.,TRBJ1-2,15,CASSSRAGQGYGYTF,TGTGCCAGCAGCTCCCGGGCGGGGCAGGGTTACGGCTACACCTTC
TRBV18,TRBD1,.,TRBJ2-7,13,CASSRTGTYEQYF,TGTGCCAGCTCACGGACAGGGACGTACGAGCAGTACTTC
TRBV6-1,.,.,TRBJ2-1,13,CASSQQAYNEQFF,TGTGCCAGCAGCCAACAAGCCTACAATGAGCAGTTCTTC
TRBV15,TRBD1,.,TRBJ1-4,15,CATSRDPTGNEKLFF,TGTGCCACCAGCAGAGATCCGACAGGGAATGAAAAACTGTTTTTT
TRBV10-3,TRBD1,few,TRBJ1-5,14,CATQGWDINQPQHF,TGTGCCACACAGGGGTGGGATATAAATCAGCCCCAGCATTTT
TRBV11-2,.,.,TRBJ2-5,13,CASSPRLGVTQYF,TGTGCCAGCAGCCCGAGACTAGGGGTGACCCAGTACTTC
TRBV29-1,.,few,TRBJ1-1,12,CSVMRRGTEAFF,TGCAGCGTTATGAGGCGGGGGACTGAAGCTTTCTTT
TRBV28,TRBD1,.,TRBJ2-7,15,CASSSTGGPSYEQYF,TGTGCCAGCAGTTCGACAGGGGGCCCCTCCTACGAGCAGTACTTC
TRBV6-1,TRBD1,few,TRBJ1-2,15,CASSEVGTGNYGYTF,TGTGCCAGCAGTGAAGTGGGGACAGGGAACTATGGCTACACCTTC
TRBV11-3,TRBD2,.,TRBJ2-3,16,CASSPGTSGGEDTQYF,TGTGCCAGCAGCCCCGGGACTAGCGGGGGTGAAGATACGCAGTATTTT
TRBV5-1,.,once,TRBJ1-4,15,CASTSGLEGHEKLFF,TGCGCCAGCACCTCAGGGTTGGAGGGGCATGAAAAACTGTTTTTT
TRBV5-4,TRBD1,.,TRBJ2-3,17,CASSRDRAGLGTDTQYF,TGTGCCAGCAGCCGAGACAGGGCCGGGTTGGGCACAGATACGCAGTATTTT
TRBV19,.,.,TRBJ1-1,11,CATSLNTEAFF,TGTGCCACCTCCTTGAACACTGAAGCTTTCTTT
TRBV5-1,.,once,TRBJ2-3,13,CASSLASLDTQYF,TGCGCCAGCAGCTTGGCGAGTCTAGATACGCAGTATTTT
TRBV6-6,TRBD1,once,TRBJ1-2,14,CASSPQGIHYGYTF,TGTGCCAGCAGCCCACAGGGGATTCACTATGGCTACACCTTC
TRBV5-6,TRBD2,.,TRBJ2-1,15,CASSLLREHYNEQFF,TGTGCCAGCAGCTTGTTGCGGGAGCACTACAATGAGCAGTTCTTC
TRBV2,.,.,TRBJ1-5,17,CASSESRGRGNNQPQHF,TGTGCCAGCAGTGAAAGTCGAGGGCGTGGGAACAATCAGCCCCAGCATTTT
TRBV6-1,.,once,TRBJ2-7,13,CASSLDTPYEQYF,TGTGCCAGCAGCCTCGACACCCCCTACGAGCAGTACTTC
TRBV7-8,TRBD1,.,TRBJ2-1,14,CASSTRTGGDEQFF,TGTGCCAGCAGCACAAGGACAGGGGGGGATGAGCAGTTCTTC
TRBV7-2,TRBD2,.,TRBJ2-5,15,CASSPRTSGIETQYF,TGTGCCAGCAGCCCCCGGACTAGCGGGATAGAGACCCAGTACTTC
TRBV7-9,.,.,TRBJ2-2,15,CASSLVGGAAGELFF,TGTGCCAGCAGCTTAGTTGGGGGGGCCGCCGGGGAGCTGTTTTTT
TRBV6-1,TRBD1,.,TRBJ2-7,14,CASSLGQGSNEQYF,TGTGCCAGCAGCCTGGGACAGGGGAGCAACGAGCAGTACTTC
TRBV19,TRBD1,.,TRBJ1-5,16,CASSRLRQGGSQPQHF,TGTGCCAGTAGTCGACTCAGACAGGGTGGCTCTCAGCCCCAGCATTTT
TRBV6-5,.,.,TRBJ2-3,14,CASSLQVSTDTQYF,TGTGCCAGCAGTTTACAGGTTAGCACAGATACGCAGTATTTT
TRBV5-1,TRBD2,.,TRBJ2-1,16,CASSQAGTSGYNEQFF,TGCGCCAGCAGCCAAGCCGGGACTAGCGGCTACAATGAGCAGTTCTTC
TRBV18,.,.,TRBJ2-3,14,CASSPRQFTDTQYF,TGTGCCAGCTCACCTCGACAGTTCACAGATACGCAGTATTTT
TRBV2,.,.,TRBJ1-1,13,CASFSGGNTEAFF,TGTGCCAGCTTTTCGGGGGGGAACACTGAAGCTTTCTTT
TRBV5-4,.,.,TRBJ2-1,13,CASSGGGWGEQFF,TGTGCCAGCAGCGGGGGCGGGTGGGGTGAGCAGTTCTTC
TRBV15,.,.,TRBJ2-2,12,CATNTGTGELFF,TGTGCCACTAATACAGGGACCGGGGAGCTGTTTTTT
TRBV5-1,TRBD1,few,TRBJ1-1,13,CASSLQGATEAFF,TGCGCCAGCAGCTTACAGGGGGCGACTGAAGCTTTCTTT
TRBV28,.,.,TRBJ2-7,13,CASSSLFSYEQYF,TGTGCCAGCAGCTCCCTCTTTTCCTACGAGCAGTACTTC
TRBV5-1,.,.,TRBJ1-3,15,CASSLGGLGGNTIYF,TGCGCCAGCAGCTTGGGGGGGCTTGGTGGAAACACCATATATTTT
TRBV5-5,.,few,TRBJ1-4,13,CASSLDPKEKLFF,TGTGCCAGCAGCTTGGACCCTAAGGAGAAACTGTTTTTT
TRBV30,.,.,TRBJ1-4,13,CAWSIGFGEKLFF,TGTGCCTGGAGTATCGGGTTCGGGGAAAAACTGTTTTTT
TRBV19,.,.,TRBJ2-3,13,CASSLTGPDTQYF,TGTGCCAGTAGTCTCACCGGTCCAGATACGCAGTATTTT
TRBV25-1,TRBD2,.,TRBJ2-1,13,CASSGDGRTEQFF,TGTGCCAGCAGTGGTGACGGGAGGACTGAGCAGTTCTTC
TRBV15,TRBD2,.,TRBJ2-5,15,CATSRDGGSGETQYF,TGTGCCACCAGCAGAGATGGCGGGAGTGGGGAGACCCAGTACTTC
TRBV6-5,TRBD1,many,TRBJ2-7,16,CASSSPTSTGAREQYF,TGTGCCAGCAGTTCCCCCACCTCGACAGGGGCTCGCGAGCAGTACTTC